This T cell receptor (beta chain) was identified in a study of chemoradiotherapy in HPV16-positive cancers. For the study at large: Two HPV16-positive patients' cells yielded candidate HPV-specific clones and common motifs. Study results and caveats: The functional HPV-specific definition rests on just a couple of HPV16-positive patients. Non-HPV-specific T cells did not expand in tumors during treatment, whereas candidate HPV-specific clones and E7-related motifs did.

Produced via immunoSEQ multiplex PCR; TCRdb's table is partial and in-frame only. The table includes about 35,000 clones, 80% to 95% detected once. The V end was cut by 8 bases, the J end by 7 bases, with 23 bases between. The CDR3 totals 16 residues. Germline V gives CDR1 MNHEY, CDR2 SMNVEV (reference sequence). About this clone itself: The antigen is undetermined.

Repertoires were sampled repeatedly during chemoradiotherapy. The chain carries TRBV27 and TRBJ1-4; no clear D. This specimen consisted of blood, obtained from a patient who underwent chemoradiotherapy. The clonotype comes from a human donor with HPV-associated anogenital cancer. In DNA, the CDR3 is TGTGCCAGCCACATACCCCGGGTCCCCGAGACTGAAAAACTGTTTTTT. Its translation: CASHIPRVPETEKLFF.